Presented here are 13 T cell receptor beta chains from one specimen sequenced in a study of OX40 agonist ivuxolimab in advanced cancers. Clones were sequenced by immunoSEQ multiplex PCR, and TCRdb holds only the in-frame ones, with some missing. The profile shows tens of thousands of clones, 85% to 90% of them singletons. Sample: CD4+ or CD8+ T cells sorted from blood, taken in a trial of the OX40 agonist ivuxolimab. These receptors were collected from an adult with an advanced solid tumor such as melanoma, head and neck, liver or kidney cancer.

J is TRBJ2-3 and V is TRBV2; D unresolved. From germline, CDR1 is SNHLY and CDR2 FYNNEI. The CDR3 totals 14 residues. The V gene lost 6 bases and the J gene lost 3 bases, with 13 bases spanning the gap. CDR3 region: CASRYDAGTDTQYF. The CDR3 DNA reads as TGTGCCAGCAGGTATGACGCTGGAACAGATACGCAGTATTTT.

The V call is TRBV19, the J call TRBJ2-3; no definite D call. The CDR3 runs to 16 residues. Germline V gives CDR1 LNHDA, CDR2 SQIVND (reference sequence). Trimming pared 2 bases from V and 1 base from J, leaving 13 bases between. The CDR3 DNA follows: TGTGCCAGTAGTATACGGCCAGAAACGGGCACAGATACGCAGTATTTT. It codes for CASSIRPETGTDTQYF.

The rearrangement links TRBV4-2 to TRBJ2-5, with TRBD1 as a possible D gene (6 bases). Germline CDR1 and CDR2: LGHNA and YNFKEQ. This CDR3 region has 16 residues. The ends were cut back, 4 bases at V and 4 bases at J, with 19 bases in the middle. The CDR3 DNA follows: TGTGCCAGCAGCCCAAGACCACGTCAAGGGGGAGAGACCCAGTACTTC. This translates into CASSPRPRQGGETQYF.

The chain is built from TRBV19 and TRBJ1-1; a possible D gene is TRBD1 (6 bases). CDR1 is LNHDA, CDR2 SQIVND, per germline (reference sequence). Trimming took off 10 bases at V and 1 base at J, with 16 bases between the two ends. CDR3 length: 14 amino acids. CDR3 in amino acids: CATLRGSRNTEAFF. CDR3 nucleotides: TGTGCCACCCTTAGGGGGAGCAGGAACACTGAAGCTTTCTTT.

V usage is TRBV29-1 and J usage is TRBJ1-5; 8 bases align to TRBD1. V shed 7 bases, J shed 4 bases, and the junction held 6 bases outside the gene matches. Per germline, CDR1 SQVTM and CDR2 ANQGSEA. The CDR3 contains 13 residues. The chain's CDR3 is CSARDRGNQPQHF. CDR3 nucleotides: TGCAGCGCCCGAGACAGGGGTAATCAGCCCCAGCATTTT. The full variable domain, its missing parts supplied by reference TRBV29-1 and TRBJ1-5, is SAVISQKPSRDICQRGTSLTIQCQVDSQVTMMFWYRQQPGQSLTLIATANQGSEATYESGFVIDKFPISRPNLTFSTLTVSNMSPEDSSIYLCSARDRGNQPQHFGDGTRLSIL.

The chain couples TRBV4-1 to TRBJ2-6; D is possibly TRBD1 or TRBD2 (6 bases each). The CDR3 covers 19 residues. The V and J ends lost 3 bases and 2 bases respectively, with 20 bases between them. From germline, CDR1 is MGHRA and CDR2 YSYEKL. The CDR3 spells CASSHINFIGGTGANVLTF. CDR3 DNA: TGCGCCAGCAGCCATATCAATTTTATCGGGGGCACTGGGGCCAACGTCCTGACTTTC.

The chain is built from TRBV7-3 and TRBJ2-5, with 7 positions matching TRBD2. CDR1 SGHTA and CDR2 FQGTGA come from the germline V gene. The CDR3 is 17 residues long. Trimming cost V 5 bases and J 2 bases; bases outside gene matches: 14. The CDR3 reads CASSPTPLGGGQETQYF. The CDR3 DNA is TGTGCCAGCAGCCCTACCCCCCTTGGCGGGGGACAAGAGACCCAGTACTTC.

CDR3 nucleotide sequence: TGTGCCAGCAGTGAAACACTAGCGGGAGGCGTGCAGTATTTT. It specifies CASSETLAGGVQYF. The chain links TRBV6-4 to TRBJ2-3; 12 positions match TRBD2. V lost 3 bases to trimming and J lost 11 bases; unmatched junction nucleotides: 6. The CDR3 spans 14 residues. CDR1 is MRHNA and CDR2 is SNTAGT in the germline V gene.

This clone showed up just once. The chain is built from TRBV5-1 and TRBJ2-5; D might be TRBD1 or TRBD2, each matching 6 bases. V lost 0 bases and J 14 bases, leaving 17 bases between the germline ends. The CDR3 contains 13 residues. Germline lookup yields CDR1 SGHRS and CDR2 YFSETQ. CDR3 residues: CASSLDGGRDCYF. CDR3 nucleotide sequence: TGCGCCAGCAGCTTGGATGGGGGCCGGGACTGTTACTTC.

V and J are TRBV6-5 and TRBJ2-7, with D maybe TRBD1 (6 bases). V shed 2 bases and J shed 4 bases, with 9 bases lying between them. This CDR3 comprises 13 residues. CDR1 and CDR2 (germline): MNHEY, SVGAGI. The CDR3 loop is CASSYVQGYEQYF. The CDR3 bases are TGTGCCAGCAGTTACGTCCAGGGGTACGAGCAGTACTTC.

V and J are TRBV5-1 and TRBJ2-7, with D possibly matching TRBD1 (5 bases). V lost 4 bases, J lost 6 bases, and 17 bases lay in between. The length of the CDR3 is 14 residues. CDR1 is SGHRS and CDR2 is YFSETQ in the germline V gene. The CDR3 DNA follows: TGCGCCAGCAGCAGAGGACACCCCGATGGCGAGCAGTACTTC. Residues: CASSRGHPDGEQYF.

The chain joins TRBV27 to TRBJ1-2; D remains ambiguous. Germline CDR1 and CDR2: MNHEY and SMNVEV (reference sequence). CDR3 size: 13 residues. Deletions cut 2 bases from V and 0 bases from J, with 4 bases between. The CDR3 sequence: CASSLQANYGYTF. Written as DNA, the CDR3 is TGTGCCAGCAGTTTACAGGCTAACTATGGCTACACCTTC.

The rearrangement links TRBV6-5 to TRBJ2-7; the D gene is possibly TRBD1 (6 bases). V shed 7 bases and J shed 6 bases, with 10 bases lying between them. Germline V CDR1 and CDR2: MNHEY, SVGAGI. The CDR3 has 11 amino acids. The CDR3 region is CASTQGSEQYF. CDR3 DNA sequence: TGTGCCAGCACCCAGGGGAGCGAGCAGTACTTC.